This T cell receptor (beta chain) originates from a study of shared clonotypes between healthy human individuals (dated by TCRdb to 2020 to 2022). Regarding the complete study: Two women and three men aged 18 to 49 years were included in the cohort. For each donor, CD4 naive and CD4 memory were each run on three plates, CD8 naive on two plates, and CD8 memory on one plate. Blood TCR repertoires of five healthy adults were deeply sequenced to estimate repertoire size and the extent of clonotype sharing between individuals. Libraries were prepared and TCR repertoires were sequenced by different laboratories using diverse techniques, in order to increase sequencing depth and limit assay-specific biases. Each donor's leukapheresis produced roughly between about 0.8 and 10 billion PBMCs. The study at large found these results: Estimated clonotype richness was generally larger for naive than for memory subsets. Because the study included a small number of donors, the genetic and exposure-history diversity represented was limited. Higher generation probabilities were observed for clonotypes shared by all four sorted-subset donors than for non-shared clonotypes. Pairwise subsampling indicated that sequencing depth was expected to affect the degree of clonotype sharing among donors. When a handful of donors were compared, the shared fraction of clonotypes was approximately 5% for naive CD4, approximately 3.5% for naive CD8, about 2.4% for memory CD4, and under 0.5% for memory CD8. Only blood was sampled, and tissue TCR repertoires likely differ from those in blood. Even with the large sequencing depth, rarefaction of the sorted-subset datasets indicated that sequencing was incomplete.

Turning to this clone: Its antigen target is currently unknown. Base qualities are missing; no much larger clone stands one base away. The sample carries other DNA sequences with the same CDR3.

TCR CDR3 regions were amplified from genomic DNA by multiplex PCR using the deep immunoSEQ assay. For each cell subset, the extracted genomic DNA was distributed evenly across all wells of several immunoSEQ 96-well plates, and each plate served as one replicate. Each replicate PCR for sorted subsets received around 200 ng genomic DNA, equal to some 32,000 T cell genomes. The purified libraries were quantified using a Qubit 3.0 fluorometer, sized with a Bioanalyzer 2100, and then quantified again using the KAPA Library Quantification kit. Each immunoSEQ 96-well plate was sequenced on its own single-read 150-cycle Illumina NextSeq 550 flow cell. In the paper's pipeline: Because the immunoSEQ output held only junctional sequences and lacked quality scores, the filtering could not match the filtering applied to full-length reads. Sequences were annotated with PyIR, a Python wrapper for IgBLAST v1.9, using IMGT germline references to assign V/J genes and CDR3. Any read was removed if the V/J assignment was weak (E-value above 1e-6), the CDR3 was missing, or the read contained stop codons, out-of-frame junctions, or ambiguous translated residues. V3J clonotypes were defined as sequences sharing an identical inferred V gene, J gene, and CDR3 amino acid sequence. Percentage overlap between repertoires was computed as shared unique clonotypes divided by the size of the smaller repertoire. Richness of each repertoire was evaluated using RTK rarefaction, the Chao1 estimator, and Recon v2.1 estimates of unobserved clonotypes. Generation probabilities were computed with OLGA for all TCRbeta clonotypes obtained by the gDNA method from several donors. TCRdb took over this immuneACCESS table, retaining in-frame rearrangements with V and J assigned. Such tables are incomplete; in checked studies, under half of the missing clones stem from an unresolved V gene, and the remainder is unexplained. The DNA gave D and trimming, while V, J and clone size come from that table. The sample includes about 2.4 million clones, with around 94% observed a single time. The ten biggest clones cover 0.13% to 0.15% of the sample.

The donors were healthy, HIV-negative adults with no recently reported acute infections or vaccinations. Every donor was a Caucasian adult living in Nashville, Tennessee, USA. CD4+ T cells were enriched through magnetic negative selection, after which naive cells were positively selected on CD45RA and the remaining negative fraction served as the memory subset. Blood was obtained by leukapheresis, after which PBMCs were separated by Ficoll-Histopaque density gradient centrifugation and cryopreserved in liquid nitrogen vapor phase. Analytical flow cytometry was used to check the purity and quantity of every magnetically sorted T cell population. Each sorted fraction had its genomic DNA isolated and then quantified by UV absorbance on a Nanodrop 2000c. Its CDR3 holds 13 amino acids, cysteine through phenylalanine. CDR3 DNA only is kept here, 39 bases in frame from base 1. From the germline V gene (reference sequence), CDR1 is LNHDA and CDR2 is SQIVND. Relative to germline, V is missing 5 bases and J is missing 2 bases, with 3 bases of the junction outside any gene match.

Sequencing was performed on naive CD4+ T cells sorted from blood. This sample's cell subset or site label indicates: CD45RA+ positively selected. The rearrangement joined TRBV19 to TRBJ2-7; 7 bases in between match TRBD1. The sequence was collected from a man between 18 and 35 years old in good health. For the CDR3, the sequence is CASSRDRAYEQYF. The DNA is TGTGCCAGTAGTCGGGACAGAGCCTACGAGCAGTACTTC.